What follows is one T cell receptor beta chain and its context. The data were taken from a study of blood T cell repertoires in COVID-19. Study background: Spain, Italy and the United States supplied samples that represented acute and convalescent COVID-19. T cells, B-cell-depleted T cells, or PBMCs supplied cDNA or gDNA.

Study processing details: How many nucleated cells were present was estimated from reference gene primer amplification. TCRdb keeps only in-frame clones here, not all; method: immunoSEQ multiplex PCR. D and trimming come from the DNA, and the V and J calls and clone size come from that table. The sample lists under 85,000 clones; around nine tenths were seen once. The germline V gene encodes CDR1 LGHNA and CDR2 YSLEER. V lost 0 bases and J lost 9; bases outside the gene matches: 6. The CDR3 consists of 16 residues. The sample consisted of peripheral blood. The TCR originated in a woman older than 75 with active or convalescent COVID-19. The chain couples TRBV4-3 to TRBJ2-1, with 12 bases aligning to TRBD2. The CDR3 is CASSQDPSGGAREQFF. Written as DNA, the CDR3 is TGCGCCAGCAGCCAAGACCCTAGCGGGGGGGCCCGTGAGCAGTTCTTC.